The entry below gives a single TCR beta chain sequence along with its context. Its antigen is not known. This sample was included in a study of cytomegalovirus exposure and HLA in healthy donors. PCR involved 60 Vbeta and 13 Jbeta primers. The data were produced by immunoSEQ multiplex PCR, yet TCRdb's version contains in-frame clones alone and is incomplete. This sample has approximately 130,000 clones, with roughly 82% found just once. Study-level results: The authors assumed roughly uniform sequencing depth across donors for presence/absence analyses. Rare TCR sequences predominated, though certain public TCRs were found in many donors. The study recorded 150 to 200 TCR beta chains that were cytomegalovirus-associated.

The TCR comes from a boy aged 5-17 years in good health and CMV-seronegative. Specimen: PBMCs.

The CDR3 DNA reads as TGTGCCAGCAGCTTAGTGGCGACTAGCGGCCTTGAGCAGTACTTC. Amino acids: CASSLVATSGLEQYF. The chain couples TRBV7-2 to TRBJ2-7; 9 nucleotides match TRBD2. This CDR3 has 15 amino acids. CDR1 and CDR2 (germline): SGHTA, FQGNSA. Trimming at V came to 1 base and at J to 7 bases, leaving 8 bases not matched to a gene.